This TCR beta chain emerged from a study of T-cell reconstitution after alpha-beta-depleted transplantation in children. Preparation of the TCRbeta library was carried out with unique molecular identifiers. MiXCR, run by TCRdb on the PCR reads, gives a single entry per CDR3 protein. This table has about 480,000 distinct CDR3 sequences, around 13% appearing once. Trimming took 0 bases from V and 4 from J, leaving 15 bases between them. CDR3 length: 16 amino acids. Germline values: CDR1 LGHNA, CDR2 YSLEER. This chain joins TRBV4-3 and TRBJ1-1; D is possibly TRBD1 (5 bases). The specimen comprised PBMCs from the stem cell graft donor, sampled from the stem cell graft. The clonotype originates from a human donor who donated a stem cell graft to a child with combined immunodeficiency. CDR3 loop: CASSQDVSAGSTEAFF. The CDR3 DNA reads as TGCGCCAGCAGCCAAGATGTTTCCGCAGGGTCCACTGAAGCTTTCTTT.